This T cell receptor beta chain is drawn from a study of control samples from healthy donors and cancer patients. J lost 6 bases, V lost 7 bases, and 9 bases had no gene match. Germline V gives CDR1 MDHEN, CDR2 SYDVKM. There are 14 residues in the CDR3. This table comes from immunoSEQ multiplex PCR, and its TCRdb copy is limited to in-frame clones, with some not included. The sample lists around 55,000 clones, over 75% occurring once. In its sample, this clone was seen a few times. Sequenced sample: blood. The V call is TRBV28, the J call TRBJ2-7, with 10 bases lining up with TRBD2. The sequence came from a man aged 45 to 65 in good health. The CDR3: CASTVLAGVSEQYF. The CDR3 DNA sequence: TGTGCCAGCACCGTTCTAGCGGGAGTTAGCGAGCAGTACTTC. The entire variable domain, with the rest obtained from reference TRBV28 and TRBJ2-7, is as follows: DVKVTQSSRYLVKRTGEKVFLECVQDMDHENMFWYRQDPGLGLRLIYFSYDVKMKEKGDIPEGYSVSREKKERFSLILESASTNQTSMYLCASTVLAGVSEQYFGPGTRLTVT.